These 15 T cell receptor beta chains were sequenced from one sample in a study of T cell responses to AZD1222 COVID-19 vaccine. Sequenced by immunoSEQ multiplex PCR; TCRdb stores in-frame clones only, minus some. Among roughly 120,000 clones, approximately 85% were seen once, and the ten largest hold approximately 6.2%. This specimen was peripheral blood, taken on day 0 of AZD1222 vaccination. Receptors originate from an adult in good health.

This chain uses TRBV6-5 with TRBJ2-1; 8 positions agree with TRBD2. V lost 5 bases to trimming and J lost 0 bases; unmatched junction nucleotides: 0. CDR3 size: 14 residues. CDR1 is MNHEY, CDR2 SVGAGI, per germline. The CDR3 sequence: CASSTSGSYNEQFF. The CDR3 coding sequence is TGTGCCAGCAGTACTAGCGGCTCCTACAATGAGCAGTTCTTC.

This clone was seen a single time. This CDR3 is CASSLDPKFRAGGKTQYF. Here the CDR3 DNA reads TGTGCCAGCAGCTTAGATCCAAAGTTCAGGGCGGGGGGTAAGACCCAGTACTTC. J is TRBJ2-5 and V is TRBV11-2; 8 positions agree with TRBD2. J gave up 6 bases and V 0 bases, and 15 bases lay outside the gene matches. This CDR3 has 18 amino acids. The germline V gene has CDR1 SGHAT and CDR2 FQNNGV.

The CDR3 coding sequence is TGTGCCAGCAGTTTGGAGCGGGGGGGCCTCAAGGAGACCCAGTACTTC. Its protein product is CASSLERGGLKETQYF. This sequence joins TRBV28 and TRBJ2-5; TRBD2 aligns across 10 bases. CDR3 length: 16 residues. With 3 bases clipped from V and 5 bases from J, the junction kept 9 bases outside the gene matches. The germline gives CDR1 MDHEN, CDR2 SYDVKM. Complete variable domain (other parts from reference TRBV28 and TRBJ2-5): DVKVTQSSRYLVKRTGEKVFLECVQDMDHENMFWYRQDPGLGLRLIYFSYDVKMKEKGDIPEGYSVSREKKERFSLILESASTNQTSMYLCASSLERGGLKETQYFGPGTRLLVL.

The chain uses TRBV6-5 and TRBJ2-7, with a tentative D call TRBD2 (6 bases). The CDR3 length is 14 residues. CDR1 is MNHEY and CDR2 is SVGAGI in the germline V gene. V lost 6 bases, J lost 4 bases, and 16 bases lay in between. As DNA, the CDR3 is TGTGCCAGCAGGAAAGAGGAGGGAGGTTACGAGCAGTACTTC. Protein: CASRKEEGGYEQYF.

The chain has TRBV6-2 or TRBV6-3 and TRBJ2-5; 14 bases agree with TRBD2. V was clipped by 6 bases and J by 2 bases; unmatched bases: 5. Germline V lookup: CDR1 MNHEY, CDR2 SVGEGT. CDR3 size: 16 residues. CDR3 DNA sequence: TGTGCCAGCAGCCCGAGACTAGCGGGGGGGCAAGAGACCCAGTACTTC. Translating it yields CASSPRLAGGQETQYF.

The chain links TRBV28 to TRBJ1-5, with D maybe TRBD1 (5 bases). V shed 3 bases and J shed 7 bases, with 22 bases lying between them. The CDR3 spans 17 residues. The V gene's germline CDR1 is MDHEN and CDR2 SYDVKM. The CDR3 loop is CASSFFSGQGTGQPQHF. The CDR3 DNA follows: TGTGCCAGCAGTTTTTTTTCTGGGCAGGGAACGGGACAGCCCCAGCATTTT. Full variable domain (rest looked up from reference TRBV28 and TRBJ1-5): DVKVTQSSRYLVKRTGEKVFLECVQDMDHENMFWYRQDPGLGLRLIYFSYDVKMKEKGDIPEGYSVSREKKERFSLILESASTNQTSMYLCASSFFSGQGTGQPQHFGDGTRLSIL.

The J gene is TRBJ1-4, the V gene TRBV7-8; perhaps TRBD1 as D (5 bases). The CDR3 is 17 residues long. Germline V gene sequence: CDR1 SGHVS, CDR2 FQNEAQ. The ends were cut back, 2 bases at V and 5 bases at J, with 18 bases in the middle. The CDR3 region has the DNA TGTGCCAGCAGCTTAACGGCAGGGCCAGGAGGGAATGAAAAACTGTTTTTT. Amino acids: CASSLTAGPGGNEKLFF. Complete variable domain (other parts from reference TRBV7-8 and TRBJ1-4): GAGVSQSPRYKVAKRGQDVALRCDPISGHVSLFWYQQALGQGPEFLTYFQNEAQLDKSGLPSDRFFAERPEGSVSTLKIQRTQQEDSAVYLCASSLTAGPGGNEKLFFGSGTQLSVL.

This clone occurred a few times. The junction and the germline gene differ at one end; a read error may be behind it. V is TRBV12-3 or TRBV12-4 and J is TRBJ1-1, with no clear D. The CDR3 is 11 residues long. CDR3 bases: TGCGGGTCAGGTATGCTTACTGAAGCTTTCTTT. It translates to CGSGMLTEAFF.

The chain is built from TRBV30 and TRBJ1-5; perhaps TRBD1 as D (6 bases). The V end was cut by 0 bases, the J end by 9 bases, with 12 bases between. The germline V gene encodes CDR1 GTSNPN and CDR2 SVGIG (reference sequence). CDR3 length: 13 residues. As DNA, the CDR3 is TGTGCCTGGAGTGTACAGGGCCTAGGGCCCCAGCATTTT. As protein: CAWSVQGLGPQHF.

The V call is TRBV7-2, the J call TRBJ1-6; D uncertain. CDR3 length: 13 amino acids. V shed 5 bases and J shed 14 bases, with 16 bases lying between them. CDR1 is SGHTA and CDR2 is FQGNSA in the germline V gene. CDR3 sequence: CASSHGSGWALHF. CDR3 sequence (DNA): TGTGCCAGCAGCCACGGGTCGGGGTGGGCCCTCCACTTT.

This chain connects TRBV7-9 to TRBJ1-2; no firm D call. CDR3 length: 15 residues. V gave up 4 bases and J gave up 5 bases, with 17 bases separating them. Germline CDR1 SEHNR, CDR2 FQNEAQ (reference sequence). The CDR3: CASSSWARKDYGYTF. The CDR3 DNA sequence: TGTGCCAGCAGCTCGTGGGCCCGGAAAGATTATGGCTACACCTTC.

V is TRBV5-1 and J is TRBJ2-7; no clear D. The CDR3 is made up of 13 amino acids. Germline values: CDR1 SGHRS, CDR2 YFSETQ. V shed 4 bases and J shed 0 bases, with 8 bases lying between them. The CDR3: CASSEVPSYEQYF. As DNA, the CDR3 is TGCGCCAGCAGCGAGGTCCCCTCCTACGAGCAGTACTTC. The whole variable domain, filled in from reference TRBV5-1 and TRBJ2-7, reads KAGVTQTPRYLIKTRGQQVTLSCSPISGHRSVSWYQQTPGQGLQFLFEYFSETQRNKGNFPGRFSGRQFSNSRSEMNVSTLELGDSALYLCASSEVPSYEQYFGPGTRLTVT.

The V and J genes are TRBV9 and TRBJ2-2; D ambiguous. The CDR3 sequence is 13 residues long. The ends were cut back, 3 bases at V and 9 bases at J, with 12 bases in the middle. Looked up from germline, CDR1 is SGDLS and CDR2 is YYNGEE. DNA for the CDR3: TGTGCCAGCAGCGCTCAACCTGTTCGGGAGCTGTTTTTT. This translates into CASSAQPVRELFF.

This rearrangement joins TRBV19 to TRBJ2-7; no reliable D call. Germline values: CDR1 LNHDA, CDR2 SQIVND (reference sequence). The CDR3 has 15 amino acids. Trimming took 2 bases from V and 7 from J, leaving 18 bases between them. In nucleotides, the CDR3 is TGTGCCAGTAGTATACCCGGGTCGCCCCTGGGGGAGCAGTACTTC. Protein sequence: CASSIPGSPLGEQYF.

This sequence joins TRBV7-9 and TRBJ1-5; 7 bases align to TRBD1. The CDR3 spans 14 residues. Germline trimming cut 3 bases from V and 3 bases from J; bases unmatched to any gene: 2. Germline V gene lookup returns CDR1 SEHNR and CDR2 FQNEAQ (reference sequence). The CDR3 sequence: CASSFGQVNQPQHF. CDR3 DNA: TGTGCCAGCAGCTTCGGACAGGTCAATCAGCCCCAGCATTTT. Variable domain in full (rest from reference TRBV7-9 and TRBJ1-5): DTGVSQNPRHKITKRGQNVTFRCDPISEHNRLYWYRQTLGQGPEFLTYFQNEAQLEKSRLLSDRFSAERPKGSFSTLEIQRTEQGDSAMYLCASSFGQVNQPQHFGDGTRLSIL.